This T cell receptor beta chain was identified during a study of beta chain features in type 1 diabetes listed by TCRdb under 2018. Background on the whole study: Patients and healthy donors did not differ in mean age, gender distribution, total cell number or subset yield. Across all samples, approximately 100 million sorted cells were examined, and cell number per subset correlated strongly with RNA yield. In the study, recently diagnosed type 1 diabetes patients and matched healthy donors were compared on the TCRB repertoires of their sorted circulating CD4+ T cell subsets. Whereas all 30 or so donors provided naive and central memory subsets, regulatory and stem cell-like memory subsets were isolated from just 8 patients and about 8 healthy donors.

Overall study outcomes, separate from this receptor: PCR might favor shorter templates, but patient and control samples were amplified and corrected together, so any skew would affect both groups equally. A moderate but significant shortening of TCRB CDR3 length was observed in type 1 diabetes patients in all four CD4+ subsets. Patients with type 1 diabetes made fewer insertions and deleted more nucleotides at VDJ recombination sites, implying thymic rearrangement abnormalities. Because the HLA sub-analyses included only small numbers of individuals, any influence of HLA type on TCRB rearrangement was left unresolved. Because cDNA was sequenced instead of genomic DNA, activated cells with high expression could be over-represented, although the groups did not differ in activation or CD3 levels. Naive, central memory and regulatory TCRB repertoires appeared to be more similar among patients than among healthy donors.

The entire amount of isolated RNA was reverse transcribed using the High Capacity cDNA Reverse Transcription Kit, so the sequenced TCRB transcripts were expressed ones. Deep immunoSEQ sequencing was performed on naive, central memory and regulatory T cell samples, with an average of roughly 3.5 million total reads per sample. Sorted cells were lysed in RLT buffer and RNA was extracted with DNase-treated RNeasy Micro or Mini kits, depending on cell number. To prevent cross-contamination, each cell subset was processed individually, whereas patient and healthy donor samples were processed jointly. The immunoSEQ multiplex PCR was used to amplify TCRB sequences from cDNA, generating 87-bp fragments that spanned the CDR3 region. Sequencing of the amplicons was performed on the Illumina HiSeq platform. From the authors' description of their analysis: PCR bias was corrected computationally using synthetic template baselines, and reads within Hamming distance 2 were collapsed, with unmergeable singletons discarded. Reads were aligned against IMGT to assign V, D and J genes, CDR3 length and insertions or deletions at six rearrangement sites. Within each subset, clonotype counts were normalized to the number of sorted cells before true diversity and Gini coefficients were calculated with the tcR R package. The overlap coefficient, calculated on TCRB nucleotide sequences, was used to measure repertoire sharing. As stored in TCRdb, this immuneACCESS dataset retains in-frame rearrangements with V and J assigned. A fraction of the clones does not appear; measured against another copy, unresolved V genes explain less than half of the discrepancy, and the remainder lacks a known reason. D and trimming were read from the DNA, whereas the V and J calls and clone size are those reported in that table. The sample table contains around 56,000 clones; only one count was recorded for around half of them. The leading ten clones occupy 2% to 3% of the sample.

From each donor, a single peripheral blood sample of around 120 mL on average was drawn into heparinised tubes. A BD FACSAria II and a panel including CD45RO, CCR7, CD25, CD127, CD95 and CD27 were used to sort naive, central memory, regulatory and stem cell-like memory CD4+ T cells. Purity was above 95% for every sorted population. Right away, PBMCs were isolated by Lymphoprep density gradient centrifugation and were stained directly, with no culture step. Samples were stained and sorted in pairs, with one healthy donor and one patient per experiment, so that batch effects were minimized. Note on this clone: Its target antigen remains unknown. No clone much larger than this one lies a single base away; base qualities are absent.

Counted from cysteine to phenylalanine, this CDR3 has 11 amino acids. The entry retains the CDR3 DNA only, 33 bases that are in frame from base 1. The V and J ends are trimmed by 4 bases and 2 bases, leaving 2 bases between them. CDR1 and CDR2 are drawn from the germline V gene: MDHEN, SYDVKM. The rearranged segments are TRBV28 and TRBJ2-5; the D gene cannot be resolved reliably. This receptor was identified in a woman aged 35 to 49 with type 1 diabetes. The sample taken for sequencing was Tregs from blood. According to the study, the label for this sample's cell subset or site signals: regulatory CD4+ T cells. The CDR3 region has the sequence CASSSQETQYF. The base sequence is TGTGCCAGCAGTTCTCAAGAGACCCAGTACTTC.